This TCR beta chain was identified in a study of breast tumors, draining lymph nodes, adjacent tissues. Breast cancer patients provided tissue from their axillary draining lymph nodes. Via MiXCR, TCRdb re-called the multiplex PCR reads, giving one row per CDR3 protein. The repertoire has approximately 100,000 distinct CDR3 sequences, 21% of them found once; the top ten carry around 1.2%. Germline lookup yields CDR1 KGHSH and CDR2 LQKENI. V dropped 3 bases and J dropped 7 bases, with 15 bases sitting between them. The CDR3 length is 15 residues. The TCR was taken from a female donor with breast cancer. Some clones in this sample may be carry-over from other donors' samples. The sample was axillary lymph node tissue. The V gene is TRBV18, the J gene TRBJ1-4; a weak D match, TRBD1 (6 bases). CDR3 in DNA: TGTGCCAGCTCACCTGATGCAGGGGTATCTGAAAAACTGTTTTTT. Translating it yields CASSPDAGVSEKLFF.